This record looks at one T cell receptor beta chain sequence and its context. As yet, its antigen is unknown. Assay: immunoSEQ multiplex PCR; the TCRdb copy retains only in-frame clones and omits some. The sample has some 120,000 clones; 84% are singletons. The V segment lost 4 bases and the J segment 4 bases; nucleotides outside the gene matches: 8. Germline lookup yields CDR1 MNHNS and CDR2 SASEGT. CDR3 length equals 16 residues. The data were obtained in a study of identifying expanded T cells in peripheral blood. Study results and caveats: Variance in clone template counts between roughly 2-week samples significantly increased with total template count across all healthy donors.

Material for sequencing was blood. This receptor was taken from a person aged 18 to 75 in good health. V is TRBV6-1 and J is TRBJ1-4; 8 nucleotides agree with TRBD1. CDR3 DNA: TGTGCCAGCAGTGCCTTGGGACAGGTCGGTAATGAAAAACTGTTTTTT. Translated: CASSALGQVGNEKLFF.